What follows are 21 T cell receptor beta chains derived from one specimen sequenced in a study of beta chain features in type 1 diabetes. Regarding the study as a whole: Shortening of TCRB CDR3s, moderate but significant, appeared in all four CD4+ subsets of Type 1 diabetes patients.

Expressed TCRB transcripts got sequenced, as all isolated RNA was reverse transcribed. Clones were read by immunoSEQ multiplex PCR, and TCRdb kept only the in-frame ones, dropping some. The data contain 150,000 to 190,000 clones, approximately 10% of them seen just once; the ten biggest clones take up 0.45% to 0.5%. No antigen has been assigned to these receptors. Input material: central memory CD4+ T cells from blood. The receptors come from a man younger than 40 with type 1 diabetes.

V is TRBV9 and J is TRBJ2-1, with TRBD2 identical over 13 bases. Germline V gene data show CDR1 as SGDLS and CDR2 as YYNGEE. This CDR3 is 16 amino acids long. The junction had 10 bases not matched to a gene; V was cut back by 4 bases and J by 9 bases. In nucleotides, the CDR3 is TGTGCCAGCAGCCAAATGGGGGGGACTAGCGGGATTGAGCAGTTCTTC. Translating it yields CASSQMGGTSGIEQFF.

The rearrangement links TRBV5-1 to TRBJ2-3; D uncertain. Trimming shortened V by 4 bases and J by 1 base, and 4 bases separated the two germline ends. Per the germline V gene, CDR1 is SGHRS and CDR2 is YFSETQ. The CDR3 is 12 amino acids. The CDR3 is CASSRGTDTQYF. The CDR3, as DNA: TGCGCCAGCAGCCGCGGCACAGATACGCAGTATTTT. Full variable domain (outside the CDR3, taken from reference TRBV5-1 and TRBJ2-3): KAGVTQTPRYLIKTRGQQVTLSCSPISGHRSVSWYQQTPGQGLQFLFEYFSETQRNKGNFPGRFSGRQFSNSRSEMNVSTLELGDSALYLCASSRGTDTQYFGPGTRLTVL.

V usage is TRBV18 and J usage is TRBJ2-1; tentative D call: TRBD2 (7 bases). CDR1 KGHSH and CDR2 LQKENI come from the germline V gene. V gave up 3 bases and J gave up 8 bases, with 17 bases separating them. This CDR3 has 15 residues. In DNA, the CDR3 is TGTGCCAGCTCACCTGCGGGGGCGGTCTTTGATGAGCAGTTCTTC. Amino acid sequence: CASSPAGAVFDEQFF. The full variable domain, its missing parts supplied by reference TRBV18 and TRBJ2-1, is NAGVMQNPRHLVRRRGQEARLRCSPMKGHSHVYWYRQLPEEGLKFMVYLQKENIIDESGMPKERFSAEFPKEGPSILRIQQVVRGDSAAYFCASSPAGAVFDEQFFGPGTRLTVL.

The chain is built from TRBV7-2 and TRBJ2-1; 12 nucleotides match TRBD2. CDR1 is SGHTA and CDR2 is FQGNSA in the germline V gene. The ends lost 0 bases at V and 9 bases at J; junction bases unmatched: 3. The CDR3 runs to 15 residues. The CDR3 DNA follows: TGTGCCAGCAGCTTAGCACTAGCGGGAGGTGGTGAGCAGTTCTTC. This gives the protein CASSLALAGGGEQFF.

This clone was seen a few times. This CDR3 reads CASSPGQTVGYTF. In nucleotides, the CDR3 is TGTGCCAGCAGTCCCGGACAGACGGTTGGCTACACCTTC. This chain connects TRBV27 to TRBJ1-2; D possibly corresponds to TRBD1 (6 bases). CDR3 length: 13 residues. V lost 5 bases, J lost 7 bases, and 14 bases lay in between. Per germline, CDR1 MNHEY and CDR2 SMNVEV (reference sequence).

The chain has TRBV7-3 and TRBJ2-1; 7 nucleotides agree with TRBD1. The germline V gene encodes CDR1 SGHTA and CDR2 FQGTGA. V dropped 4 bases and J dropped 6; count of bases not matched to a gene: 6. This CDR3 is 14 amino acids long. The CDR3 DNA follows: TGTGCCAGCAGCTACTCGGGACAGATCAATGAGCAGTTCTTC. Its translation is CASSYSGQINEQFF.

This clone was seen only a few times. The rearrangement uses TRBV18 and TRBJ1-2, with a possible D match to TRBD1 (6 bases). Per the germline V gene, CDR1 is KGHSH and CDR2 is LQKENI. Trimming removed 0 bases at V and 4 bases at J, with 12 bases between. The CDR3 length is 15 residues. The DNA of the CDR3 is TGTGCCAGCTCACCACCGTCCCTGGACAGCTATGGCTACACCTTC. It codes for CASSPPSLDSYGYTF.

This clone showed up just a few times. The J gene is TRBJ2-2, the V gene TRBV5-1, with 9 bases aligning to TRBD1. Trimming cost V 1 base and J 4 bases; bases outside gene matches: 5. Germline-derived CDR1 and CDR2 are SGHRS and YFSETQ. This CDR3 is built from 16 residues. CDR3: CASSLRGQGGTGELFF. In DNA form, the CDR3 reads TGCGCCAGCAGCTTGCGGGGACAGGGAGGCACCGGGGAGCTGTTTTTT. The complete variable domain, with remaining parts taken from reference TRBV5-1 and TRBJ2-2, reads KAGVTQTPRYLIKTRGQQVTLSCSPISGHRSVSWYQQTPGQGLQFLFEYFSETQRNKGNFPGRFSGRQFSNSRSEMNVSTLELGDSALYLCASSLRGQGGTGELFFGEGSRLTVL.

The V gene is TRBV29-1, the J gene TRBJ2-7; 10 positions agree with TRBD2. Germline V gene data show CDR1 as SQVTM and CDR2 as ANQGSEA. The V gene end was trimmed by 7 bases and the J gene end by 2 bases; junction bases not matched to a gene: 5. The length of the CDR3 is 13 residues. CDR3: CSGTSGTTYEQYF. The CDR3 DNA reads TGCAGCGGTACTAGCGGGACAACCTACGAGCAGTACTTC.

The CDR3 DNA sequence: TGCGCCAGCAGCCCCTTAGCGGGAGGGACAGGGAATGAGCAGTTCTTC. Its translation: CASSPLAGGTGNEQFF. The genes are TRBV5-1 and TRBJ2-1; 11 bases align to TRBD2. The V segment lost 4 bases and the J segment 7 bases; nucleotides outside the gene matches: 10. The CDR3 length is 16 residues. Germline V gives CDR1 SGHRS, CDR2 YFSETQ. Based on the CDR3 plus reference TRBV5-1 and TRBJ2-1, the full variable domain is KAGVTQTPRYLIKTRGQQVTLSCSPISGHRSVSWYQQTPGQGLQFLFEYFSETQRNKGNFPGRFSGRQFSNSRSEMNVSTLELGDSALYLCASSPLAGGTGNEQFFGPGTRLTVL.

There are a few counts of this clone. This sequence joins TRBV19 and TRBJ2-2; TRBD2 matches 7 bases. CDR3 length equals 15 residues. Germline V gives CDR1 LNHDA, CDR2 SQIVND (reference sequence). The V segment lost 2 bases and the J segment 1 base; nucleotides outside the gene matches: 1. The CDR3 DNA reads as TGTGCCAGTAGTATACGCGGGAGGAACACCGGGGAGCTGTTTTTT. Protein product: CASSIRGRNTGELFF.

CDR3 sequence: CASSSPDNTDTQYF. CDR3 coding DNA: TGTGCCAGCTCATCCCCGGACAACACAGATACGCAGTATTTT. This chain links TRBV18 with TRBJ2-3, with TRBD1 as a possible D gene (5 bases). Trimming took 5 bases from V and 2 from J, leaving 11 bases between them. The CDR3 length is 14 residues. Germline V gene sequence: CDR1 KGHSH, CDR2 LQKENI.

The chain has TRBV2 and TRBJ1-1, with 8 bases that match TRBD1. The CDR3 spans 13 residues. The junction had 2 bases not matched to a gene; V was cut back by 5 bases and J by 3 bases. Germline-derived CDR1 and CDR2 are SNHLY and FYNNEI. The DNA of the CDR3 is TGTGCCAGCAGTTTGGACAGGGACACTGAAGCTTTCTTT. Protein sequence: CASSLDRDTEAFF.

The sample holds a few counts of this clone. Germline is not matched at one junction end, which may reflect a read error. The chain joins TRBV2 to TRBJ1-2, with a possible D match to TRBD1 (6 bases). Germline V gene sequence: CDR1 SNHLY, CDR2 FYNNEI. CDR3 length equals 15 residues. DNA of the CDR3: TGTGCCAGCAGTGAAGCGCTTGGCAGGGGCTATGGCCACACCTTC. Amino acids: CASSEALGRGYGHTF.

This clone has more than one count but fewer than ten. The genes are TRBV5-1 and TRBJ2-6, with D hard to call. The CDR3 loop spans 13 amino acids. CDR1 and CDR2 (germline): SGHRS, YFSETQ. The V end lost 4 bases, the J end lost 2 bases, and 4 bases lay between the germline ends. The CDR3, as DNA: TGCGCCAGCAGCGCGGCTGGGGCCAACGTCCTGACTTTC. Translated, it gives CASSAAGANVLTF. The full variable domain, rest sourced from reference TRBV5-1 and TRBJ2-6, is KAGVTQTPRYLIKTRGQQVTLSCSPISGHRSVSWYQQTPGQGLQFLFEYFSETQRNKGNFPGRFSGRQFSNSRSEMNVSTLELGDSALYLCASSAAGANVLTFGAGSRLTVL.

In this sample, this clone turned up a few times. The chain links TRBV5-4 to TRBJ2-2; 9 nucleotides align to TRBD2. Germline V gene sequence: CDR1 SGHNT, CDR2 YYREEE (reference sequence). This CDR3 has 16 amino acids. Unmatched junction bases numbered 11, after V lost 7 bases and J lost 4 bases. CDR3 region: CASGLIAGDSTGELFF. The CDR3 DNA reads as TGTGCCAGCGGTCTAATAGCGGGAGATTCCACCGGGGAGCTGTTTTTT. The full variable domain, its missing parts supplied by reference TRBV5-4 and TRBJ2-2, is ETGVTQSPTHLIKTRGQQVTLRCSSQSGHNTVSWYQQALGQGPQFIFQYYREEENGRGNFPPRFSGLQFPNYSSELNVNALELDDSALYLCASGLIAGDSTGELFFGEGSRLTVL.

The V gene is TRBV6-5, the J gene TRBJ2-7, with 10 bases fitting TRBD1. The junction had 8 bases not matched to a gene; V was cut back by 6 bases and J by 3 bases. The CDR3 has 15 residues. Germline loops: CDR1 MNHEY, CDR2 SVGAGI. For the CDR3, the DNA is TGTGCCAGCAGACTCAACCGGGACAGGGGCTACGAGCAGTACTTC. Translating gives CASRLNRDRGYEQYF.

This clone occurred a few times. The chain couples TRBV30 to TRBJ2-7, with D tentatively TRBD1 (6 bases). V was pared by 0 bases and J by 5 bases, with 8 bases between. CDR1 and CDR2 (germline): GTSNPN, SVGIG (reference sequence). This CDR3 region has 12 residues. In DNA, the CDR3 is TGTGCCTGGAGTGTACAGGGTAACGAGCAGTACTTC. Translating gives CAWSVQGNEQYF.

A few counts support this clone. This chain joins TRBV30 and TRBJ2-7; 7 bases are shared with TRBD2. This CDR3 comprises 11 residues. Germline CDR1 GTSNPN, CDR2 SVGIG (reference sequence). The trim removed 2 bases at V and 7 bases at J, leaving 2 bases unmatched. CDR3 nucleotides: TGTGCCTGGAGTTGGGAGGGAGAGCAGTACTTC. It codes for CAWSWEGEQYF.

This clone was observed a handful of times. The germline gene is not matched at one end of the junction; a read error may be the cause. V usage is TRBV6-1 and J usage is TRBJ2-1, with D perhaps TRBD1 (5 bases). The CDR3 contains 12 residues. Germline V gene data show CDR1 as MNHNS and CDR2 as SASEGT. The chain's CDR3 is CASSETGAGSLF. CDR3 coding DNA: TGTGCCAGCAGTGAAACTGGGGCCGGGTCGCTCTTC.

The chain couples TRBV7-2 to TRBJ2-5; a weak D match, TRBD2 (6 bases). Trimming shortened V by 3 bases and J by 8 bases, and 16 bases separated the two germline ends. This CDR3 contains 14 residues. CDR1 and CDR2 (germline): SGHTA, FQGNSA. CDR3 amino acids: CASSFQPSADTQYF. The CDR3 nucleotides read TGTGCCAGCAGCTTTCAACCTAGCGCCGACACCCAGTACTTC.